This T cell receptor beta chain comes out of a study of blood T cells in healthy people across ages. Regarding the study as a whole: Unknown donor CMV status possibly confounded expanded clonotype changes. Investigators treated diversity estimates from one million T cells as underestimates.

There were at least 5 micrograms of total RNA extracted from every sample. The use of a sample-barcoded 5' primer and a J-beta primer mix characterized a second PCR of roughly 6 to 11 cycles. A 12-random-nucleotide template-switch adaptor tagged each cDNA molecule. TCRdb recomputed calls from the 5' RACE reads with MiXCR, one row per CDR3 protein. Counted here are about 560,000 distinct CDR3 sequences, 27% occurring once; the ten biggest clones make up approximately 3.6%. This clonotype was picked up a small number of times. The antigen remains undetermined. The ends lost 5 bases at V and 0 bases at J; junction bases unmatched: 8. The CDR3 runs to 16 residues. The germline V gene has CDR1 MDHEN and CDR2 SYDVKM. The same data also contributed to another study, on T cells of mothers and their children.

This TCR derives from a boy younger than 10 in good health. Specimen: blood. The genes are TRBV28 and TRBJ2-3, with 7 bases aligning to TRBD1. The CDR3 sequence is CASSRGQWDSTDTQYF. The CDR3 bases are TGTGCCAGCAGTCGGGGACAGTGGGACAGCACAGATACGCAGTATTTT.